The sequence of this T cell receptor beta chain was determined in a study of lymphopenia after photon versus proton radiotherapy. Clones were read by immunoSEQ multiplex PCR, and TCRdb kept only the in-frame ones, dropping some. The repertoire holds 50,000 to 75,000 clones, with approximately 86% as singletons. Details on this clone: Its cognate antigen is unknown.

CDR3 size: 12 residues. Germline V gene data show CDR1 as SEHNR and CDR2 as FQNEAQ (reference sequence). Trimming at V came to 4 bases and at J to 9 bases, leaving 1 base not matched to a gene. Overall study findings and caveats: Oligoclonal CD8+ Temra expansion after nadir drove photon patients' diversity drop. Proton therapy kept repertoires fairly stable, unlike photons, which gained effector/memory cells.

J is TRBJ2-2 and V is TRBV7-9, with TRBD1 identical over 8 bases. The receptor was isolated from a man between 35 and 55 years old with gastric cancer. The sequencing here drew on peripheral blood, taken from a patient treated with photon-based radiotherapy. DNA for the CDR3: TGTGCCAGCAGCTCAGGGGGCTGGGAGCTGTTTTTT. Encoded protein: CASSSGGWELFF.